The 10 T cell receptor beta chains below come from one sample, sequenced in a study of blood T cell repertoires in COVID-19 (dated by TCRdb to 2018 to 2020). Libraries were constructed by the immunoSEQ multiplex PCR assay. Held by TCRdb, this immuneACCESS table contains in-frame sequences only and omits some clones. Under half of the omission traces to an unresolved V gene where checked; the cause of the rest is unknown. In all, the sample holds fewer than 250,000 clones, and around four fifths of those were seen once. Together, the top ten hold 2% to 3% of the sample. Sequencing used peripheral blood. The receptors were sampled from a woman aged 70 to 79 with active or convalescent COVID-19.

The rearrangement uses TRBV12-5 and TRBJ1-2; D is perhaps TRBD1 (6 bases). The germline CDR1 and CDR2 sequences are LGHNT and FRNRAP. The CDR3 totals 13 residues. The V and J ends lost 7 bases and 5 bases respectively, with 14 bases between them. CDR3: CASAQSGQYGYTF. The CDR3 DNA follows: TGTGCTAGTGCCCAATCAGGACAGTATGGCTACACCTTC.

V and J are TRBV11-2 and TRBJ1-2; D unresolved. The CDR3 has 17 amino acids. V gave up 5 bases and J gave up 4 bases, with 23 bases separating them. The germline gives CDR1 SGHAT, CDR2 FQNNGV. This chain's CDR3 is CASSRLSPAQGGYGYTF. DNA of the CDR3: TGTGCCAGCAGCCGCCTCTCCCCTGCTCAAGGCGGCTATGGCTACACCTTC.

The chain has TRBV28 and TRBJ1-1; 9 nucleotides match TRBD1. Losses at the gene ends were 8 bases for V and 7 bases for J; bases not matched to a gene: 8. CDR3 length: 13 residues. The germline gives CDR1 MDHEN, CDR2 SYDVKM. CDR3 region: CASGGTGSSEAFF. CDR3 DNA: TGTGCCAGCGGGGGGACAGGGTCTAGTGAAGCTTTCTTT.

This sequence joins TRBV29-1 and TRBJ2-7, with TRBD1 as a possible D gene (5 bases). In germline, CDR1 is SQVTM, CDR2 ANQGSEA. V was trimmed by 4 bases and J by 9 bases, leaving 13 bases between them. There are 11 residues in the CDR3. CDR3 DNA sequence: TGCAGCGTTGTAGGGGAAGTCGGGCAGTACTTC. Translation: CSVVGEVGQYF.

This clone was picked up one time. The chain links TRBV14 to TRBJ2-1; no firm D call. From germline, CDR1 is SGHDN and CDR2 FVKESK. Between the trimmed V and J ends, which lost 0 bases and 2 bases, there was a span of 8 bases. This CDR3 has 15 residues. CDR3: CASSQDTYPYNEQFF. The CDR3 DNA sequence: TGTGCCAGCAGCCAAGACACCTATCCCTACAATGAGCAGTTCTTC.

The chain recombines TRBV19 with TRBJ2-5, with TRBD1 as a possible D gene (6 bases). The ends were cut back, 4 bases at V and 0 bases at J, with 15 bases in the middle. Germline lookup yields CDR1 LNHDA and CDR2 SQIVND (reference sequence). CDR3 length: 16 amino acids. The CDR3 sequence is CASSRTSQGYQETQYF. The CDR3 coding sequence is TGTGCCAGTAGTAGAACATCACAGGGCTACCAAGAGACCCAGTACTTC.

Only one count was recorded for this clone. The J gene is TRBJ2-7, the V gene TRBV4-3; 10 nucleotides match TRBD2. V dropped 0 bases and J dropped 7; count of bases not matched to a gene: 9. There are 16 residues in the CDR3. CDR1 is LGHNA and CDR2 is YSLEER in the germline V gene. The CDR3 DNA follows: TGCGCCAGCAGCCAAGATGCTAGCGGGGGCTTTCTTGAGCAGTACTTC. Its translation: CASSQDASGGFLEQYF.

This clone turned up a few times. J is TRBJ1-2 and V is TRBV6-5, with 7 bases fitting TRBD1. The germline V gene encodes CDR1 MNHEY and CDR2 SVGAGI. The CDR3 length is 15 residues. Unmatched junction bases numbered 5, after V lost 0 bases and J lost 4 bases. DNA for the CDR3: TGTGCCAGCAGTTACTCCTACAGGGGACTCTATGGCTACACCTTC. This encodes CASSYSYRGLYGYTF.

With regard to this clone: This sample includes further DNA sequences coding for the same CDR3. J is TRBJ1-2 and V is TRBV6-2 or TRBV6-3; D is possibly TRBD1 (6 bases). The V end was cut by 6 bases, the J end by 3 bases, with 8 bases between. The CDR3 extends over 12 amino acids. CDR1 and CDR2 from the germline V gene are MNHEY and SVGEGT. For the CDR3, the DNA is TGTGCCAGCAGCTGGACAGACTATGGCTACACCTTC. Its protein product is CASSWTDYGYTF.

The rearrangement uses TRBV21-1 and TRBJ1-2. TRBV21-1 is a pseudogene segment. The CDR3 covers 16 residues. The CDR3 DNA reads TGTGCCAGCAGCACCAGGACACTCCCGGCGGGATATGGCTACACCTTC. Translating it yields CASSTRTLPAGYGYTF.